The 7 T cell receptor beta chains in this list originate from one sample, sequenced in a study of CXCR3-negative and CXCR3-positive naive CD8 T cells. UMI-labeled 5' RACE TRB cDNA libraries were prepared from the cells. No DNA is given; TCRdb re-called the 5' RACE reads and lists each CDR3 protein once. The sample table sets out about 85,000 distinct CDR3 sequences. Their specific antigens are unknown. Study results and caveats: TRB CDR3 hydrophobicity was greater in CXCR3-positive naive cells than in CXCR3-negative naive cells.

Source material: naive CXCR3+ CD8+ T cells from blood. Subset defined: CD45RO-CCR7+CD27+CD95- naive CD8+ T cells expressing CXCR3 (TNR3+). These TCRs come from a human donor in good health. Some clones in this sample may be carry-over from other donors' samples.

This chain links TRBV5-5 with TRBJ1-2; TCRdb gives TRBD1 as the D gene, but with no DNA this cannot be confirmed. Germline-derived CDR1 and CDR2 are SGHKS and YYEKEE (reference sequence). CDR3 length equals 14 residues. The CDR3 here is CASSFPDRLYGYTF.

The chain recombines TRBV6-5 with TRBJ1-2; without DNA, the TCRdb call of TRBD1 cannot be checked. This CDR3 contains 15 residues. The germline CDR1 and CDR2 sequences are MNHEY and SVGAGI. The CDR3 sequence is CASSYSGRGDYGYTF.

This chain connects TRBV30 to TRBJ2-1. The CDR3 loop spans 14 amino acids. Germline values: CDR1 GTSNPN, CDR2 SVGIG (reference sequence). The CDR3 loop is CALAVGDSYNEQFF.

The CDR3 here is CASQGILAGYDNEQFF. The V gene is TRBV12-3 or TRBV12-4, the J gene TRBJ2-1; TCRdb's assignment of TRBD2 cannot be checked, as there is no DNA. The CDR3 extends over 16 amino acids.

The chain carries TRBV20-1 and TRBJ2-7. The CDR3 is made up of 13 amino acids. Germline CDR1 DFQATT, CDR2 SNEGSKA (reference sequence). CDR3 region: CSARDTRGYEQYF.

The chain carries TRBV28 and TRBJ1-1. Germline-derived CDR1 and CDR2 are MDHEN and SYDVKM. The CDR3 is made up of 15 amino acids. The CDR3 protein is CASSLGTTMNTEAFF. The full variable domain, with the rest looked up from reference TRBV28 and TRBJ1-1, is DVKVTQSSRYLVKRTGEKVFLECVQDMDHENMFWYRQDPGLGLRLIYFSYDVKMKEKGDIPEGYSVSREKKERFSLILESASTNQTSMYLCASSLGTTMNTEAFFGQGTRLTVV.

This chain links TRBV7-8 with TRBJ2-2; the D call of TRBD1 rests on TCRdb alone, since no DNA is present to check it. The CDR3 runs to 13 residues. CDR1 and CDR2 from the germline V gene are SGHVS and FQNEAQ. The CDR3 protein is CASSFSPAGELFF.